This paragraph reports one T cell receptor beta chain. These data come from a study of blood T cell repertoires in COVID-19. Study-level information: PBMCs, B-cell-depleted T cells, or T cells provided the cDNA or gDNA that made up the material.

Sequenced by immunoSEQ multiplex PCR; TCRdb stores in-frame clones only, minus some. This sample has 200,000 to 300,000 clones; roughly 79% occur once, and the top ten carry 7.5% to 8%. Sequencing was performed on peripheral blood. The receptor was isolated from a woman aged 80 or older with COVID-19, enrolled during active disease.

The CDR3 reads CASSQATYTDTQYF. DNA of the CDR3: TGTGCCAGCAGCCAAGCGACTTATACAGATACGCAGTATTTT. This chain connects TRBV3-1 (or the pseudogene TRBV3-2) to TRBJ2-3; D unresolved. The V gene's germline CDR1 is LGHDT and CDR2 YNNKEL (reference sequence). The ends were cut back, 1 base at V and 3 bases at J, with 8 bases in the middle. The CDR3 is 14 residues long.